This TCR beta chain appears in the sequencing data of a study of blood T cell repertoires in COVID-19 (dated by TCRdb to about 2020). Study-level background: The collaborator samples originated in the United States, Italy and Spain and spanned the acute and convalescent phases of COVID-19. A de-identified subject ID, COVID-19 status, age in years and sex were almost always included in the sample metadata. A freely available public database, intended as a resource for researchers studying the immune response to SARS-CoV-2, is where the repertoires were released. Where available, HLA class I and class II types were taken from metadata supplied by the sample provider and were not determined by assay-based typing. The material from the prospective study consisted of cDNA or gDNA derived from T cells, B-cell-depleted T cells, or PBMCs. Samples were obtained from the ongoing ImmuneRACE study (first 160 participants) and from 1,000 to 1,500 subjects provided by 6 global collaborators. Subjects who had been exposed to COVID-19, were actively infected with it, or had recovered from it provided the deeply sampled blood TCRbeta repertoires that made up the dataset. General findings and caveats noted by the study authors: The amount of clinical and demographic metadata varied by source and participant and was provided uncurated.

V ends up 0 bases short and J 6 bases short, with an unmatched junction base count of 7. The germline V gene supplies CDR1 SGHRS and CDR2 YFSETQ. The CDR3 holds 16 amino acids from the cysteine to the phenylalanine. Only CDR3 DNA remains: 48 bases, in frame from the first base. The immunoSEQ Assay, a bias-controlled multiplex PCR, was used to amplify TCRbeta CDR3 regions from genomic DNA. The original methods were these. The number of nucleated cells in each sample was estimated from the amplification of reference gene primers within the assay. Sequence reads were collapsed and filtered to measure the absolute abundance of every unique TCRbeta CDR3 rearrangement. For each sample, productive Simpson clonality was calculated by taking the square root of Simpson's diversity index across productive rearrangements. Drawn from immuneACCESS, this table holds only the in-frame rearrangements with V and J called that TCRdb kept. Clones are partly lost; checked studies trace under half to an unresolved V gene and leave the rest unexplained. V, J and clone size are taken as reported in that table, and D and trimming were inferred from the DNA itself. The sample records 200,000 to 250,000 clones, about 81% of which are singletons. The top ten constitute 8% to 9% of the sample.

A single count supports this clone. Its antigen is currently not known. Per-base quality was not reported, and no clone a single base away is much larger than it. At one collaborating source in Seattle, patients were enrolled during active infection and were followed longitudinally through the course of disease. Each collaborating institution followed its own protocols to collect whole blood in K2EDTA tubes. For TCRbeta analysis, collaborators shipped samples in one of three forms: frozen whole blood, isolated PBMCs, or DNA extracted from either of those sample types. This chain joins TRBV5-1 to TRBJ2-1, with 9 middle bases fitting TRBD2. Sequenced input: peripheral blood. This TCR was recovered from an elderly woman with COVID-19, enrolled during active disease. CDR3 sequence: CASSLGSASGINEQFF. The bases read TGCGCCAGCAGCTTGGGGTCGGCTAGCGGGATCAATGAGCAGTTCTTC.